What follows is one T cell receptor beta chain and its context. Seattle patient enrollment occurred during active infection, with longitudinal follow-up thereafter. This sample is part of a study of blood T cell repertoires in COVID-19. Study at large: Acute and convalescent COVID-19 specimens originated in the United States, Italy and Spain.

Authors' processing steps: From reference gene primer amplification, estimates of nucleated cell counts were derived. Sequencing was performed with immunoSEQ multiplex PCR; in TCRdb, only in-frame clones are kept and a portion is missing. The D gene and trimming were derived from the DNA, and the V and J assignments and clone size from that table. The repertoire holds 300,000 to 350,000 clones, with roughly 90% as singletons. CDR1 and CDR2 (germline): MNHEY, SMNVEV (reference sequence). This CDR3 spans 17 amino acids. V was cut by 0 bases and J by 5 bases, with 17 bases left in between. The source material was peripheral blood. The chain employs TRBV27 and TRBJ2-1; D possibly corresponds to TRBD1 (5 bases). The receptor was isolated from a man in his thirties or forties with COVID-19, enrolled during active disease. The DNA of the CDR3 is TGTGCCAGCAGTTTATCCCTTCCAGGGTGGCCAAACAATGAGCAGTTCTTC. It codes for CASSLSLPGWPNNEQFF.